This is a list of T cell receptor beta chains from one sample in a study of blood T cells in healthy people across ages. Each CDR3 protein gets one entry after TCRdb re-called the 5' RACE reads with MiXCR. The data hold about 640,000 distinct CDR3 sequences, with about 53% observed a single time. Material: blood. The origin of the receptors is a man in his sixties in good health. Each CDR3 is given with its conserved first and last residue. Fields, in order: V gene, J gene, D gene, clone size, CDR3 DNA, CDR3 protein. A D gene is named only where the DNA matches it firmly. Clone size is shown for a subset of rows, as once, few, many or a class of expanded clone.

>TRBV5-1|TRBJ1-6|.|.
TGCGCCAGCAGCTTGGGCACAGCTGCCGATTCACCCCTCCACTTT
CASSLGTAADSPLHF
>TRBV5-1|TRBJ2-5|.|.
TGCGCCAGCAGGGGCGAGGGTGAGACCCAGTACTTC
CASRGEGETQYF
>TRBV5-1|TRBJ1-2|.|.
TGCGCCAGCAGCTTGGCCGTTTCGGGTGGCTGGGACTATGGCTACACCTTC
CASSLAVSGGWDYGYTF
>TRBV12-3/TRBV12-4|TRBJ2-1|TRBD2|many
TGTGCCAGCAGTGGAGGTCTAGCGGGGTTCGGTGAGCAGTTCTTC
CASSGGLAGFGEQFF
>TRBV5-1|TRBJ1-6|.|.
TGCGCCAGCAGCTTAACGGCGGACACGAATTCACCCCTCCACTTT
CASSLTADTNSPLHF
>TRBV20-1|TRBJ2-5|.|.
TGCAGTGCTAGAGATGGGGCCAACCAAGAGACCCAGTACTTC
CSARDGANQETQYF
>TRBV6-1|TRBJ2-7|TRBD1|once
TGTGCCAGCAGTGAACCCGGGACAGGGACCTACGAGCAGTACTTC
CASSEPGTGTYEQYF
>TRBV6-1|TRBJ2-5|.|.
TGTGCCAGCAGTGAAGACAACTTAGAGACCCAGTACTTC
CASSEDNLETQYF
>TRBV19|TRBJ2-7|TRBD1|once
TGTGCCAGTAGTACCACAGGACAGGCATCTACCTACGAGCAGTACTTC
CASSTTGQASTYEQYF
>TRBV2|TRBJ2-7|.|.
TGTGCCAGCAGTGAAGGCAGGGGCCCCCCCTACGAGCAGTACTTC
CASSEGRGPPYEQYF
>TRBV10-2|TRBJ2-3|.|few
TGCGCCAGCAGGGGACTTAGCACAGATACGCAGTATTTT
CASRGLSTDTQYF
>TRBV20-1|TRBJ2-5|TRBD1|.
TGCAGTGCTCTGGGACAGGGGGCTGAAGAGACCCAGTACTTC
CSALGQGAEETQYF
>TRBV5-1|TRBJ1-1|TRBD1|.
TGCGCCAGCAGCTTCGGGACAGGGGATACGAACACTGAAGCTTTCTTT
CASSFGTGDTNTEAFF
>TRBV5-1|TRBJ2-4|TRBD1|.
TGCGCCAGCAGCCCGGACAGGAACATTCAGTACTTC
CASSPDRNIQYF
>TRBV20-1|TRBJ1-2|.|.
TGCAGTGGTGACTCGGGGTATGGCTACACCTTC
CSGDSGYGYTF
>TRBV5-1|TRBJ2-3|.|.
TGCGCCAGCAGCTTGGCGGTAGCGCGAGATACGCAGTATTTT
CASSLAVARDTQYF
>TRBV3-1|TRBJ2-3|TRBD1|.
TGTGCCGCGGAGAAAGGGGGCGCAGATACGCAGTATTTT
CAAEKGGADTQYF
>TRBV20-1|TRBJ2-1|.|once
TGCAGTGCAAGAGCCGGGACTGGGGACTACAATGAGCAGTTCTTC
CSARAGTGDYNEQFF
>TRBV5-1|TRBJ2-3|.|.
TGCGCCAGCAGCCCATCCCCAGCCAGGGCAGATACGCAGTATTTT
CASSPSPARADTQYF
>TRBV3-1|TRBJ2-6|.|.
TGTGCCAGCAGCCAAGGTCATAGCACCGGGGCCAACGTCCTGACTTTC
CASSQGHSTGANVLTF
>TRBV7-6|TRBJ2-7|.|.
TGTGCCAGCAGCCCCGGGGGCGGGAAGAGCTCCTACGAGCAGTACTTC
CASSPGGGKSSYEQYF
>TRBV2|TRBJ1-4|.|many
TGTGCCAGCAGTGAACCGGGGTCACGAAATGAAAAACTGTTTTTT
CASSEPGSRNEKLFF
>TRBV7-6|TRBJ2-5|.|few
TGTGCCAGCAGCTTGAGGCCTGGGACCCAGTACTTC
CASSLRPGTQYF
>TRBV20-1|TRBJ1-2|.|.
TGCAGTGCTAGAGACCCGGGGAGTATTGGCTACACCTTC
CSARDPGSIGYTF
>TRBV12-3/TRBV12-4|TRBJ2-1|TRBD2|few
TGTGCCAGCAGTTGGGGGGGAGTGGATGAGCAGTTCTTC
CASSWGGVDEQFF
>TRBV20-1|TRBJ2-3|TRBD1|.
TGCAGTGCTAGATCCACCGGGACAGGGCGCCCAGATACGCAGTATTTT
CSARSTGTGRPDTQYF
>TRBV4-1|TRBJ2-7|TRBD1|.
TGCGCCAGCAGCCCGACAGGGACGCACTACGAGCAGTACTTC
CASSPTGTHYEQYF
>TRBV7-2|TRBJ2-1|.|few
TGTGCCAGCAGCTCCCGACTAGTAAGTAGTGAGCAGTTCTTC
CASSSRLVSSEQFF